Listed below are T cell receptor beta chains from one sample, sequenced in a study of molecular identifiers for immune sequencing clone quantification. TCRdb redid the calling of the PCR reads with MiXCR, one entry per CDR3 protein. The repertoire holds over 35,000 distinct CDR3 sequences, with about a fifth as singletons. Specimen: naive CD8+ T cells from blood, with Jurkat cell RNA spiked in. The receptors originated from a human donor in good health. Some libraries in this study had Jurkat cell RNA spiked in. Both conserved end residues are part of each CDR3. A D gene is named only where the DNA matches it firmly. Rows give clone size only sometimes, using once, few, many, or a class for an expanded clone.

size: few; D: NA; J: TRBJ2-5; V: TRBV28; length: 17; CDR3: CASRPTGRTPPWETQYF; DNA: TGTGCCAGCCGCCCCACTGGGCGGACCCCTCCGTGGGAGACCCAGTACTTC
size: many; D: TRBD2; J: TRBJ2-7; V: TRBV14; length: 15; CDR3: CASSQETSGSYEQYF; DNA: TGTGCCAGCAGCCAAGAGACTAGCGGGAGCTACGAGCAGTACTTC
size: few; D: TRBD1; J: TRBJ2-7; V: TRBV11-3; length: 12; CDR3: CASKGTGLEQYF; DNA: TGTGCCAGCAAAGGGACAGGACTCGAGCAGTACTTC
size: NA; D: NA; J: TRBJ2-1; V: TRBV2; length: 15; CDR3: CASSKRQDTYNEQFF; DNA: TGCGCCAGCAGTAAACGACAGGATACCTACAATGAGCAGTTCTTC
size: NA; D: NA; J: TRBJ2-3; V: TRBV20-1; length: 16; CDR3: CSATSLGGGATDTQYF; DNA: TGCAGTGCAACCTCTCTAGGGGGGGGAGCCACAGATACGCAATATTTT
size: many; D: NA; J: TRBJ1-5; V: TRBV4-1; length: 15; CDR3: CASSQAGGANQPQHF; DNA: TGCGCCAGCAGCCAAGCCGGGGGCGCGAATCAGCCCCAGCATTTT
size: NA; D: NA; J: TRBJ2-4; V: TRBV6-2/TRBV6-3; length: 14; CDR3: CASSWPLVKNIQYF; DNA: TGTGCCAGCAGTTGGCCCCTGGTCAAAAACATTCAGTACTTC
size: NA; D: NA; J: TRBJ1-1; V: TRBV28; length: 13; CDR3: CASSFQVNTEAFF; DNA: TGTGCCAGCAGTTTTCAGGTGAACACTGAAGCTTTCTTT
size: many; D: NA; J: TRBJ2-2; V: TRBV4-3; length: 15; CDR3: CASSQDFTSTGELFF; DNA: TGCGCCAGCAGCCAAGATTTCACTAGCACCGGGGAGCTGTTTTTT
size: many; D: NA; J: TRBJ2-7; V: TRBV4-3; length: 16; CDR3: CASSQEVKRGRYEQYF; DNA: TGCGCCAGCAGCCAAGAGGTGAAAAGGGGCCGATACGAGCAGTACTTC
size: many; D: NA; J: TRBJ2-1; V: TRBV2; length: 14; CDR3: CADSGGASYNEQFF; DNA: TGTGCAGACTCTGGGGGGGCCTCCTACAATGAGCAGTTCTTC
size: many; D: NA; J: TRBJ2-6; V: TRBV29-1; length: 16; CDR3: CSVEDRGAAGANVLTF; DNA: TGCAGCGTTGAAGATCGGGGGGCGGCTGGGGCCAACGTCCTGACTTTC
size: many; D: TRBD2; J: TRBJ2-3; V: TRBV9; length: 17; CDR3: CASSVGSSGILTDTQYF; DNA: TGTGCCAGCAGCGTAGGTTCTAGCGGAATACTCACAGATACGCAGTATTTT